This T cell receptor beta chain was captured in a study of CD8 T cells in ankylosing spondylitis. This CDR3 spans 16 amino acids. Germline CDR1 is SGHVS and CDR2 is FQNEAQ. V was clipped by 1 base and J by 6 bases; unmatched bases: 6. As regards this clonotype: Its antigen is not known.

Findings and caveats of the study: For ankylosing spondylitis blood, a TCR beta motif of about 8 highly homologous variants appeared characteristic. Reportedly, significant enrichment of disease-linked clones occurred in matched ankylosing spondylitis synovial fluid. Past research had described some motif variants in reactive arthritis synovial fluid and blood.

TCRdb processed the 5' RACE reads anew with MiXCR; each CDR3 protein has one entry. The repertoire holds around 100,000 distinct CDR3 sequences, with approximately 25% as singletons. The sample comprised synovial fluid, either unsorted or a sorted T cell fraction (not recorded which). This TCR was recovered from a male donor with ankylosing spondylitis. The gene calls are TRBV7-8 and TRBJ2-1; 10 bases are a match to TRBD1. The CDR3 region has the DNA TGTGCCAGCAGCTTAGGTCCGGGACAGGGGCCCAATGAGCAGTTCTTC. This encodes CASSLGPGQGPNEQFF.